The entry below describes one TCR beta chain. Its antigen is not identified. The entry originates in a study of shared clonotypes between healthy human individuals. Whole-study findings and limits: Genetic and exposure-history diversity was limited by the few donors. Sampling was confined to blood; repertoires within tissues likely differ. On the whole, naive subsets had larger estimated richness than memory subsets had.

Both subsets, CD45RA+ naive and CD45RA-negative memory, were split from the CD4+ cells. V was clipped by 0 bases and J by 8 bases; unmatched bases: 4. CDR1 and CDR2 (germline): SGHRS, YFSETQ. CDR3 length equals 13 residues. Assay used: immunoSEQ multiplex PCR; TCRdb lists only in-frame clones, some missing. Among 2.5 million or so clones listed, over 85% were seen once. The chain recombines TRBV5-1 with TRBJ1-2; 7 bases align to TRBD1. This clonotype originated in a man aged 18 to 35 in good health. Sequencing was performed on naive CD4+ T cells sorted from blood. Specified subset: CD45RA+ positively selected. DNA of the CDR3: TGCGCCAGCAGCTTGGAAGGGGGCATAGGCTACACCTTC. It translates to CASSLEGGIGYTF.